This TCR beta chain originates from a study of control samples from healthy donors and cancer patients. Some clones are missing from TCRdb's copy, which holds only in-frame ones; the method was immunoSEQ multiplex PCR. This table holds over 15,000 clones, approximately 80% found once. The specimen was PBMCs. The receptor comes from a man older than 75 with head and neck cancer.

The CDR3 region has the DNA TGTGCCAGCAGTCCTCTTGACAGGGGAGGTACAGATACGCAGTATTTT. It specifies CASSPLDRGGTDTQYF. The rearrangement links TRBV6-6 to TRBJ2-3; 8 nucleotides line up with TRBD1. Trimming took 5 bases from V and 3 from J; bases not matched to a gene: 10. CDR1 and CDR2 (germline): MNHNY, SVGAGI (reference sequence). This CDR3 is built from 16 residues.